This TCR beta chain originates from a study of T-cell reconstitution after alpha-beta-depleted transplantation in children (TCRdb year 2016). Notes on the research overall: Using TCR repertoire profiling, the study quantitatively followed how T-cell immune reconstitution unfolded in children after TCRalphabeta/CD19-depleted allogeneic hematopoietic cell transplantation. Results the study describes overall, beyond this receptor: Over the following months the frequencies of hyperexpanded clones went down, and after one year T-cell counts and TCRbeta diversity were mostly credited to newly produced T cells. Apparently early alphabetaT-cell count recovery about two months after transplant reportedly relied on only several hundred rapidly expanded clones derived from non-depleted graft cells. In some patients, the high TCRbeta diversity seen at day 60 was put down to recipient T cells and intrathymic progenitors that had survived conditioning.

V loses 1 base, J loses 0 bases, and the germline ends lie 9 bases apart. The CDR3 spans 15 residues, from the cysteine through the phenylalanine. Left in the record is the CDR3 DNA by itself, 45 bases read in frame from the first base. Sequences SGHTA (CDR1) and FQGNSA (CDR2) are obtained from the germline V gene. The treatment or condition label, as the study defines it: allogeneic hematopoietic cell transplantation with graft depleted of TCRalphabeta T cells and CD19 B cells. Transplant recipients were children who received TCRalphabeta/CD19-depleted allogeneic hematopoietic cell grafts. Library preparation employed PCR. TCRdb shows the sequencer as Illumina HiSeq 2500. To normalize quantification of the TCRbeta repertoire, the TCR libraries were built with molecular barcoding that relied on unique molecular identifiers. TCRdb redid the processing of the public reads, applying fastp at Q25 and MiXCR, and retained in-frame beta chains. Rows merge per CDR3 protein into single entries with the most common DNA and genes. This sample is represented by more than 300,000 distinct CDR3 sequences; about 16% of them were singletons. Jointly, the top ten make up around two fifths of the sample.

About this clonotype: Its antigen remains undetermined. Per-nucleotide qualities are absent, and no much larger clonotype sits a single base away.

The sequence is built from TRBV7-2 and TRBJ2-5; confidence is insufficient to name the D gene. The clonotype was recovered from a male patient between 2 and 10 years old who had a stem cell transplant for acute lymphoblastic leukemia, so the T cells may come from the graft donor. The sequenced sample was PBMCs, mostly from graft donor cells, obtained 360 days after TCRalphabeta/CD19-depleted stem cell transplant. The CDR3 has the sequence CASSLEVEYQETQYF. The nucleotides read TGTGCCAGCAGCTTAGAGGTAGAATACCAAGAGACCCAGTACTTC.